This T cell receptor beta chain was obtained from a study of CD8+ T cells in alopecia areata. Germline values: CDR1 SEHNR, CDR2 FQNEAQ (reference sequence). This CDR3 region has 14 residues. Trimming removed 5 bases at V and 1 base at J, with 11 bases between. Specified treatment: oral pan-JAK inhibitor, 5-10 mg twice daily. Reverse transcription of extracted RNA yielded cDNA, which provided the sequencing template. Profiling relied on immunoSEQ multiplex PCR, and the TCRdb table lists in-frame clones only, not all of them. The sample comprises roughly 220,000 clones, under 40% of which are singletons, and more than 0.4% rests with the top ten.

This receptor was identified in a human donor with alopecia areata. This chain connects TRBV7-9 to TRBJ1-1; D gene unclear. Material: CD4+ T cells sorted from blood, obtained at week 34, from a patient treated with tofacitinib. The CDR3 sequence: CASSRMGANTEAFF. DNA of the CDR3: TGTGCCAGCAGCCGAATGGGTGCGAACACTGAAGCTTTCTTT.